This T cell receptor (beta chain) emerged from a study of CD8+ T cells in alopecia areata. Study results and caveats: Association of baseline CD8+ expansion with response is uncertain owing to one nonresponder.

To note about this clone: Its antigen remains unidentified.

As the sequencing template, cDNA was produced by extracting RNA and reverse transcribing it. Measured with immunoSEQ multiplex PCR; TCRdb has only the in-frame clones, and not every one. The sample yields 150,000 to 200,000 clones, 50% to 70% seen once. Per the germline V gene, CDR1 is ENHRY and CDR2 is SYGVKD. This CDR3 contains 11 residues. V was clipped by 2 bases and J by 7 bases, with 5 bases between them. Treatment in this sample: oral pan-JAK inhibitor, 5-10 mg twice daily. The sequence derives from a human donor with alopecia areata. This material consisted of CD4+ T cells sorted from blood, taken between weeks 47 and 50, from a patient treated with tofacitinib. V usage is TRBV10-3 and J usage is TRBJ1-1; the D is unclear. The CDR3 spells CAISEEGEAFF. The CDR3 coding sequence is TGTGCCATCAGTGAGGAAGGTGAAGCTTTCTTT.